The sequence of this T cell receptor beta chain was determined in a study of blood T cell repertoires in COVID-19. The CDR3 length is 14 residues. The germline CDR1 and CDR2 sequences are MDHEN and SYDVKM. The V end was cut by 1 base, the J end by 5 bases, with 11 bases between. Per the original data handling: Amplified reference gene primers provided the basis for estimating nucleated cell counts. Profiled with immunoSEQ multiplex PCR; TCRdb holds only in-frame clones, not every one. V and J calls plus clone size are reproduced from that table; the DNA served to infer D and trimming. The sample has around 19,000 clones; around 86% are singletons.

The chain employs TRBV28 and TRBJ2-5; tentatively, D is TRBD2 (5 bases). The receptor's source is a human donor in a cohort sampled during active COVID-19. The sequenced sample was peripheral blood. DNA for the CDR3: TGTGCCAGCAGTTTATTAACGCTAGCCGAGACCCAGTACTTC. Its protein product is CASSLLTLAETQYF.